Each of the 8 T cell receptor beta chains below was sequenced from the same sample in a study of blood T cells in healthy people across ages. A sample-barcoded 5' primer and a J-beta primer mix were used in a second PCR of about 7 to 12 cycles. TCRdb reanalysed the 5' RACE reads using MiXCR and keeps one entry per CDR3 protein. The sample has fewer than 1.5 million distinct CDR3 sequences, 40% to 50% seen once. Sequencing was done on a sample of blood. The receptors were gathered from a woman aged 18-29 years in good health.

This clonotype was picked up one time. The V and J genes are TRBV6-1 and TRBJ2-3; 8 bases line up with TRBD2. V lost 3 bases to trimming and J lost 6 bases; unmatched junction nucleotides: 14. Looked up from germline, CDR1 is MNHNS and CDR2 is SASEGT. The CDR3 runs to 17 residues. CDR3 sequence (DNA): TGTGCCAGCAGTGATAAGGGTCGGGAGGGCCTGGTGGATACGCAGTATTTT. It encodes CASSDKGREGLVDTQYF.

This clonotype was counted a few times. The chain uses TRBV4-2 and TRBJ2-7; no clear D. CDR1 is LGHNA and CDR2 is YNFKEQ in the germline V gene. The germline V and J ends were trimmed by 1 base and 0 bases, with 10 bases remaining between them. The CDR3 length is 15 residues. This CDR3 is CASSQVQKPSYEQYF. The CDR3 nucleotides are TGTGCCAGCAGCCAAGTCCAGAAGCCCTCCTACGAGCAGTACTTC.

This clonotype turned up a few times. The CDR3 DNA is TGCGCCAGCAAGGATGAAGCTAGCCTTTACAATGAGCAGTTCTTC. It specifies CASKDEASLYNEQFF. This chain connects TRBV5-1 to TRBJ2-1, with D maybe TRBD2 (5 bases). CDR1 SGHRS and CDR2 YFSETQ come from the germline V gene. The CDR3 runs 15 residues. The V end lost 6 bases, the J end lost 4 bases, and 17 bases lay between the germline ends. Drawing the rest from reference TRBV5-1 and TRBJ2-1, the complete variable domain is KAGVTQTPRYLIKTRGQQVTLSCSPISGHRSVSWYQQTPGQGLQFLFEYFSETQRNKGNFPGRFSGRQFSNSRSEMNVSTLELGDSALYLCASKDEASLYNEQFFGPGTRLTVL.

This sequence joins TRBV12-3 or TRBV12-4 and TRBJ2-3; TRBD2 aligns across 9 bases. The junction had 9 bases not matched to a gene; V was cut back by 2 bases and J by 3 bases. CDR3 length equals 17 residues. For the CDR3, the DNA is TGTGCCAGCAGTTTATGGGCTAGCGGGGCCGGGACAGATACGCAGTATTTT. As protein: CASSLWASGAGTDTQYF.

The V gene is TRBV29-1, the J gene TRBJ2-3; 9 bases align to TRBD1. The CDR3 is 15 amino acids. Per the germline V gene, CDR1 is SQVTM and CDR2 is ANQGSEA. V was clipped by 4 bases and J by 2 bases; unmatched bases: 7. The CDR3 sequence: CSVVGGDRDTDTQYF. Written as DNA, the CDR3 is TGCAGCGTTGTAGGTGGGGACAGGGACACAGATACGCAGTATTTT.

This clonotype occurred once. CDR3 sequence: CASSPPTGRNEQYF. Here the CDR3 DNA reads TGTGCCAGCTCACCACCGACAGGGAGGAACGAGCAGTACTTC. The chain combines TRBV18 with TRBJ2-7; tentative D call: TRBD1 (7 bases). The ends were cut back, 0 bases at V and 5 bases at J, with 11 bases in the middle. Germline lookup yields CDR1 KGHSH and CDR2 LQKENI. CDR3 size: 14 residues. Supplemented by reference TRBV18 and TRBJ2-7, the full variable domain reads NAGVMQNPRHLVRRRGQEARLRCSPMKGHSHVYWYRQLPEEGLKFMVYLQKENIIDESGMPKERFSAEFPKEGPSILRIQQVVRGDSAAYFCASSPPTGRNEQYFGPGTRLTVT.

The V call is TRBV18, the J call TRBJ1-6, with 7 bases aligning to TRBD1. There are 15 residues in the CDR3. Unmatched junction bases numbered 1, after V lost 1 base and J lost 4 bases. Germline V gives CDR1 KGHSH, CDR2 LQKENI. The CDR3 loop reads CASSPQGAYNSPLHF. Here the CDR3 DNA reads TGTGCCAGCTCACCACAGGGGGCGTATAATTCACCCCTCCACTTT. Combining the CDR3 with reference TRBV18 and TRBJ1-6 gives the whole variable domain NAGVMQNPRHLVRRRGQEARLRCSPMKGHSHVYWYRQLPEEGLKFMVYLQKENIIDESGMPKERFSAEFPKEGPSILRIQQVVRGDSAAYFCASSPQGAYNSPLHFGNGTRLTVT.

CDR3: CASSHSQQLYGYTF. In DNA form, the CDR3 reads TGCGCCAGCAGCCACTCACAACAGCTCTATGGCTACACCTTC. The rearrangement joins TRBV4-1 to TRBJ1-2; D remains unclear. V was shortened by 3 bases and J by 4 bases, with 12 bases between the two germline ends. The germline V gene has CDR1 MGHRA and CDR2 YSYEKL. This CDR3 is built from 14 residues.